The source of this T cell receptor beta chain is a study of CD8+CD57+ T cells in acquired aplastic anemia. Sequencing involved patients with CD8+CD57+ cell expansion previously shown by flow cytometry. Trimming removed 7 bases at V and 0 bases at J, with 12 bases between. The CDR3 contains 13 residues. Looked up from germline, CDR1 is DFQATT and CDR2 is SNEGSKA (reference sequence). Profiling of TCR beta VDJ combinations and CDR3 sequences used genomic DNA as template. Each CDR3 protein gets one entry after TCRdb re-called the reads with MiXCR. The sample has roughly 150,000 distinct CDR3 sequences; roughly 43% are singletons. To note about this clonotype: Its antigen is currently unknown.

The study's findings and limits: Simpson's diversity of CD8+ cells was not significantly different in patients compared with controls. Patients and controls shared 25 to 30 CD8+ CDR3 sequences, which appeared highly expressed in patients and within their immunodominant clones.

The V gene is TRBV20-1, the J gene TRBJ1-1; maybe TRBD1 (6 bases). This sequence originates from a human donor with aplastic anemia. Sequenced material: sorted CD4+, CD8+, or CD8+CD57+ T cells (not recorded which) from PBMCs. The chain's CDR3 is CSEEGGMNTEAFF. The CDR3 bases are TGCAGTGAAGAGGGGGGGATGAACACTGAAGCTTTCTTT.